The 7 T cell receptor beta chains presented below share a single source sample, sequenced in a study of T cell responses to AZD1222 COVID-19 vaccine. TCRdb keeps only in-frame clones here, not all; method: immunoSEQ multiplex PCR. The repertoire holds roughly 79,000 clones, with approximately 90% as singletons. Material: peripheral blood, obtained on day 0 of MenACWY control vaccination. Receptor source: an adult in good health.

The chain couples TRBV11-1 to TRBJ2-1, with TRBD2 matching 8 bases. With 5 bases clipped from V and 7 bases from J, the junction kept 13 bases outside the gene matches. Germline V gene sequence: CDR1 SGHAT, CDR2 FQDESV (reference sequence). The CDR3 sequence is 16 residues long. CDR3 sequence: CASSQPGLGSLNEQFF. The CDR3 coding sequence is TGTGCCAGCAGCCAGCCGGGACTAGGTAGTTTGAATGAGCAGTTCTTC.

The rearrangement joins TRBV5-5 to TRBJ2-5; D is uncertain. CDR1 and CDR2 from the germline V gene are SGHKS and YYEKEE (reference sequence). The CDR3 is 15 residues long. V dropped 1 base and J dropped 2 bases, with 12 bases sitting between them. This chain's CDR3 is CASSLLGRQQETQYF. DNA for the CDR3: TGTGCCAGCAGCTTGCTTGGGCGGCAGCAAGAGACCCAGTACTTC.

The CDR3 DNA reads as TGTGCCAGCACCCCACGTCGAGTCCAGGAGCTGTTTTTT. Translation gives CASTPRRVQELFF. The rearrangement links TRBV5-8 to TRBJ2-2; D remains unclear. CDR1 and CDR2 (germline): SGHTS, YDEGEE. Trimming left V 6 bases short and J 10 bases short, with 16 bases between. CDR3 size: 13 residues. The full variable domain, with the rest looked up from reference TRBV5-8 and TRBJ2-2, is EAGVTQSPTHLIKTRGQQATLRCSPISGHTSVYWYQQALGLGLQFLLWYDEGEERNRGNFPPRFSGRQFPNYSSELNVNALELEDSALYLCASTPRRVQELFFGEGSRLTVL.

J is TRBJ2-6 and V is TRBV28; D perhaps matches TRBD1 (5 bases). The CDR3 loop spans 16 amino acids. CDR1 is MDHEN, CDR2 SYDVKM, per germline. V lost 4 bases to trimming and J lost 1 base, with 11 bases between them. The CDR3 nucleotides are TGTGCCAGCAGTTCACAGGTTGCATCTGGGGCCAACGTCCTGACTTTC. This translates into CASSSQVASGANVLTF.

This chain uses TRBV24-1 with TRBJ2-3; D might be TRBD1 (5 bases). Deletions cut 8 bases from V and 4 bases from J, with 15 bases between. Germline-derived CDR1 and CDR2 are KGHDR and SFDVKD. CDR3 length equals 14 residues. This CDR3 is CATTTRQFPDTQYF. Here the CDR3 DNA reads TGTGCCACCACGACCAGACAGTTCCCAGATACGCAGTATTTT.

This chain joins TRBV6-5 and TRBJ2-1; D might be TRBD2 (7 bases). V shed 6 bases and J shed 7 bases, with 19 bases lying between them. This CDR3 contains 15 residues. Germline V lookup: CDR1 MNHEY, CDR2 SVGAGI. As DNA, the CDR3 is TGTGCCAGCAGCTTCGGGGGGCGGGGCATAAATGAGCAGTTCTTC. This encodes CASSFGGRGINEQFF.

CDR3 protein: CASRRQATNTGELFF. The DNA for the CDR3 is TGTGCCAGCAGACGACAGGCCACGAACACCGGGGAGCTGTTTTTT. The J gene is TRBJ2-2, the V gene TRBV6-5; D possibly corresponds to TRBD1 (6 bases). In germline, CDR1 is MNHEY, CDR2 SVGAGI. This CDR3 has 15 residues. The V gene lost 6 bases and the J gene lost 0 bases, with 11 bases spanning the gap.